One T cell receptor beta chain is described in this entry. Its target is not known. In germline, CDR1 is SGHTA, CDR2 FQGNSA. The CDR3 is made up of 14 amino acids. The V and J ends lost 5 bases and 8 bases respectively, with 16 bases between them. The Oncomine TCR Beta short-read assay sequenced DNA from cultured CD4+ T cells. A single record per CDR3 protein comes from TCRdb applying MiXCR to the PCR reads. The sample consists of around 770 distinct CDR3 sequences, 9.5% to 12% of them appearing once. Treatment specified: roughly 10-day PBMC culture with coronavirus spike peptide pools or control peptides (ViraFEST assay). Investigators obtained the unexposed donor's CD4+ T cells before the COVID-19 pandemic (2011-2018). This sample was taken from a study of vaccination and CD4 T cells after COVID-19. Study as a whole: Every culture used as a control got a CEFX pool, an HIV-1 Nef pool, or no peptide.

The sequence was collected from a human donor in good health. This chain connects TRBV7-2 to TRBJ2-1; D might be TRBD1 (5 bases). The sample consisted of CD4+ T cells from blood, cultured in vitro. This CDR3 reads CASSPNFWGDEQFF. For the CDR3, the DNA is TGTGCCAGCAGCCCAAATTTTTGGGGCGATGAGCAGTTCTTC.